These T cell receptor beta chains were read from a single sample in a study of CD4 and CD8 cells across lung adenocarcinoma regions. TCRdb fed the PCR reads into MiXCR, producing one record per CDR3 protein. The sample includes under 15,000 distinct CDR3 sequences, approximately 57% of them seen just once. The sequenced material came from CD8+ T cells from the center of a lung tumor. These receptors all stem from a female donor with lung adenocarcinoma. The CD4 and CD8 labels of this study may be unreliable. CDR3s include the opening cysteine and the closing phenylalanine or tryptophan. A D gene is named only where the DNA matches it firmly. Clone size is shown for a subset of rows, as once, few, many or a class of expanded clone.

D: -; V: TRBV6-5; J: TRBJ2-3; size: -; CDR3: CASTFAGAGNTGTQYF; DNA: TGTGCCAGCACTTTCGCCGGGGCTGGGAACACAGGGACGCAGTATTTT
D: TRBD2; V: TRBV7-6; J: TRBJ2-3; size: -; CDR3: CASSLGGSSGGLYTDTQYF; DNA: TGTGCCAGCAGCTTAGGAGGATCTAGCGGGGGGCTGTACACAGATACGCAGTATTTT
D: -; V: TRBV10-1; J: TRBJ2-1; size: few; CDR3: CASSRDPRGNEQFF; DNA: TGCGCCAGCAGTAGGGACCCAAGGGGCAATGAGCAGTTCTTC
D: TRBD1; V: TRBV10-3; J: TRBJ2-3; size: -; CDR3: CAAQGGGSQDTQYF; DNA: TGTGCCGCCCAAGGGGGCGGATCGCAAGATACGCAGTACTTT
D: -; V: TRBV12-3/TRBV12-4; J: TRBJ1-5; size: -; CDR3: CASATGFVQPQHF; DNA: TGTGCCAGCGCCACAGGGTTTGTTCAGCCCCAGCATTTT
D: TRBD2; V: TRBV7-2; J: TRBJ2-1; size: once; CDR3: CASSPGLAVSSYNEQFF; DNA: TGTGCCAGCAGCCCCGGACTAGCGGTGAGCTCCTACAATGAGCAGTTCTTC
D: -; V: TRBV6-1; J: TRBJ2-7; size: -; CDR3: CASIAPLRGSEQYF; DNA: TGTGCCAGCATCGCACCCCTCCGGGGCAGCGAGCAGTACTTC
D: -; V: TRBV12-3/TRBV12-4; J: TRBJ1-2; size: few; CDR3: CASSPRVLGGYTF; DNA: TGTGCCAGCAGTCCCCGGGTTTTGGGAGGCTACACCTTC
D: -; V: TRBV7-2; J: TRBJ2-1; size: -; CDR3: CASSSSPSTYNEQFF; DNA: TGTGCCAGCAGCTCCTCTCCCTCCACCTACAATGAGCAGTTCTTC
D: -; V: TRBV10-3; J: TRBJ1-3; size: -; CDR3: CAISAGISSGNTIYF; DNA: TGTGCCATCAGTGCCGGGATCAGCTCTGGAAACACCATATATTTT
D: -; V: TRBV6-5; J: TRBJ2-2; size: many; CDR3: CASSYSAGDVGTGELFF; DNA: TGTGCCAGCAGTTACTCGGCCGGGGATGTCGGCACCGGGGAGCTGTTTTTT
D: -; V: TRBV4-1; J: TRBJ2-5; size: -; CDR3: CASSQALEETQYF; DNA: TGCGCCAGCAGCCAAGCGCTTGAGGAGACCCAGTACTTC
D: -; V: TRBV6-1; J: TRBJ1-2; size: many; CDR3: CASNHGPGGYTF; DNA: TGTGCCAGCAACCACGGTCCTGGGGGCTACACCTTC
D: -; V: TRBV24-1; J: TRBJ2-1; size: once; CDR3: CATSDLYHNEQFF; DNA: TGTGCCACCAGTGATTTGTACCACAATGAGCAGTTCTTC
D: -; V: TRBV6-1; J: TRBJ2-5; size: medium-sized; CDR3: CASSTTVWGTQYF; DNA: TGTGCCAGCAGTACCACGGTTTGGGGGACCCAGTACTTC
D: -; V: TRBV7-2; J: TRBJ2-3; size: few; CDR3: CASSLGAAPSDTQYF; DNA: TGTGCCAGCAGCTTAGGGGCTGCGCCTTCCGATACGCAGTATTTT
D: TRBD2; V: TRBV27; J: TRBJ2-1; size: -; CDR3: CASKLAGGHEQFF; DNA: TGTGCCAGCAAGCTAGCGGGAGGTCATGAGCAGTTCTTC
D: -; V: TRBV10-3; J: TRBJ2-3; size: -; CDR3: CASQGLGYTQYF; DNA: TGTGCCTCACAGGGCCTTGGTTATACGCAGTATTTT
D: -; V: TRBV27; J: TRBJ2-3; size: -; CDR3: CAGRWGGDQETQYF; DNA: TGTGCGGGCCGTTGGGGCGGGGACCAAGAGACCCAGTATTTT